This T cell receptor (beta chain) was documented in a study of T cell responses to AZD1222 COVID-19 vaccine. Study conclusions and caveats: Nearly half of spike-specific TCRs reportedly target variant regions that are unmutated in the B.1.351 and B.1.1.7 variants. The study identified only a handful of AZD1222 recipients as seropositive at baseline. The donors showed a predominance of white British ancestry and of females, with possible underestimation of clonal diversity.

About this clone: Its specificity is not known.

Sequenced by immunoSEQ multiplex PCR; TCRdb stores in-frame clones only, minus some. The sample has 250,000 or so clones, 90% to 95% seen once. CDR1 and CDR2 from the germline V gene are SGHTA and FQGNSA. Trimming took 1 base from V and 1 from J, leaving 11 bases between them. This CDR3 is built from 16 residues. This sequence originates from an adult in good health. The specimen comprised peripheral blood, sampled on day 0 of AZD1222 vaccination. The rearrangement joins TRBV7-2 to TRBJ1-5, with D possibly matching TRBD1 (5 bases). The DNA of the CDR3 is TGTGCCAGCAGCTTAGGAGGGGCACAGAGCAATCAGCCCCAGCATTTT. Translating gives CASSLGGAQSNQPQHF.